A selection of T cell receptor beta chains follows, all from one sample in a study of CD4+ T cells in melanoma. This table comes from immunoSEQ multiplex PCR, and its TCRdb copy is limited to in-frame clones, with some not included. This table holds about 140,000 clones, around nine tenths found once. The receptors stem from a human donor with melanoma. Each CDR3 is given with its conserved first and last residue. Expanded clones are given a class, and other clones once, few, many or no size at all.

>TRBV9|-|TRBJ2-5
CASSEGLAGLTQETQYF
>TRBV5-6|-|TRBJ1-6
CASRQTNSPLHF
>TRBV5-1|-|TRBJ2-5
CASSFGGDSGDQETQYF
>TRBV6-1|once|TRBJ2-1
CASSVAGDYNEQFF
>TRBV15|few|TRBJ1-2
CATSRGTVNTNGYTF
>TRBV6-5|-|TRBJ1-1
CASNLQRPGNTEAFF
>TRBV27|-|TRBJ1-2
CASSLTGDAYGYTF
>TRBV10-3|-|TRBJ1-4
CATREGLRGEKLFF
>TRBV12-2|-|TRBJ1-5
CASRSLHRRADQPQHF
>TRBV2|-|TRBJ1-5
CASSGGWGGHQPQHF
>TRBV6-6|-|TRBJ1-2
CASSYEGRNYGYTF